This T cell receptor (beta chain) is drawn from a study of blood T cell repertoires in COVID-19. About the research overall: Samples of COVID-19 (acute and convalescent) were obtained from the United States, Italy and Spain.

V shed 0 bases and J 7 bases; nucleotides not matched to a gene: 4. Germline assignment: CDR1 LGHNA and CDR2 YNFKEQ. The CDR3 length is 16 residues. Method: immunoSEQ multiplex PCR; TCRdb's copy keeps in-frame clones and lacks some. The sample lists fewer than 650,000 clones; approximately 91% were seen once. The sequence was obtained from a woman aged 45-65 years with COVID-19, enrolled during active disease. The sequenced material came from peripheral blood. This sequence joins TRBV4-2 and TRBJ2-3; 13 bases are a match to TRBD2. The CDR3 region is CASSQEGLAGPHTQYF. Written as DNA, the CDR3 is TGTGCCAGCAGCCAAGAGGGACTAGCGGGGCCCCATACGCAGTATTTT.